The T cell receptor (beta chain) under discussion was sequenced for a study of blood T cells in healthy people across ages. A word on this clonotype: Its antigen is currently unknown.

Study-wide results and caveats: Because sorting was not performed, PBMCs prevented conclusive naive versus antigen-experienced comparison. Estimated diversity across one million T cells was deemed an underestimate. Versus aged donors, long-lived donors had higher diversity and more naive CD4+ cells.

Together with a sample-barcoded 5' primer, a J-beta primer mix was included in a second PCR lasting about 7 to 12 cycles. MiXCR was run by TCRdb on the 5' RACE reads, yielding one entry per CDR3 protein. The sample contains about 1.8 million distinct CDR3 sequences, about 49% of which appear only once. V lost 2 bases to trimming and J lost 2 bases; unmatched junction nucleotides: 5. The CDR3 is 17 residues long. Germline V gene lookup returns CDR1 LGHNA and CDR2 YSLEER. The sequenced sample was blood. This TCR came from a woman aged 40-49 years in good health. The chain uses TRBV4-3 and TRBJ2-6; 8 bases map to TRBD1. As DNA, the CDR3 is TGCGCCAGCAGCCAACTCTCAGGGGGCGCTGGGGCCAACGTCCTGACTTTC. It codes for CASSQLSGGAGANVLTF.